Listed below are T cell receptor beta chains from one sample, sequenced in a study of metastatic and nonmetastatic thyroid tumors. With MiXCR, TCRdb called clones anew from the PCR reads. This table has 15,000 or so clones, about 28% appearing once. The sequencing sample was made of tumor tissue. These receptor sequences come from a female donor with papillary thyroid cancer or a benign thyroid nodule (not recorded which). Some clones in this sample may be carry-over from other donors' samples. The CDR3 runs from the conserved cysteine through the conserved F or W. Each record gives: clone size, D gene, V gene, J gene, CDR3 protein, CDR3 DNA. D genes are given only for firm matches. The size entry is marked missing in some rows and otherwise reads once, few, many or a size class.

>many|-|TRBV2|TRBJ1-6
CASSRMGPEPNSPLHF
TGTGCCAGTAGTCGAATGGGGCCAGAACCTAATTCACCCCTCCACTTT
>few|-|TRBV10-2|TRBJ2-6
CASSEGLGANVLTF
TGCGCCAGCAGTGAAGGGTTAGGGGCCAACGTCCTGACTTTC
>-|TRBD2|TRBV5-1|TRBJ2-6
CASSRGLARYSGANVLTF
TGCGCCAGCAGCCGAGGACTAGCGCGATACTCTGGGGCCAACGTCCTGACTTTC
>medium-sized|TRBD1|TRBV7-6|TRBJ1-6
CASSLISTGGRKPNSPLHF
TGTGCCAGCAGCTTAATTTCCACAGGGGGAAGGAAGCCTAATTCACCCCTCCACTTT
>many|TRBD2|TRBV20-1|TRBJ2-7
CSARDPSGGYEQYF
TGCAGTGCTAGAGATCCTAGCGGGGGGTACGAGCAGTACTTC
>medium-sized|-|TRBV20-1|TRBJ1-1
CSARILGSMNTEAFF
TGCAGTGCTAGAATATTGGGGTCGATGAACACTGAAGCTTTCTTT
>-|-|TRBV5-6|TRBJ2-7
CASSPTSRFYEQYF
TGTGCCAGCAGCCCTACTAGCAGGTTCTACGAGCAGTACTTC
>-|-|TRBV28|TRBJ2-6
CASSLIGLGSVLTF
TGTGCCAGCAGTTTGATAGGGTTGGGTTCCGTCCTGACTTTC
>many|-|TRBV5-4|TRBJ2-3
CASSLAPLAVTSTDTQYF
TGTGCCAGCAGCTTGGCCCCGTTAGCGGTGACTAGCACAGATACGCAGTATTTT
>-|-|TRBV18|TRBJ2-7
CASSPPPGYEQYF
TGTGCCAGCTCACCACCCCCCGGCTACGAGCAGTACTTC
>medium-sized|TRBD2|TRBV10-3|TRBJ2-7
CAISGPRASGTSSYEQYF
TGTGCCATCAGCGGACCCAGGGCTAGCGGGACGAGCTCCTACGAGCAGTACTTC
>-|-|TRBV30|TRBJ1-1
CACASYSRFDTEAFF
TGTGCCTGCGCGAGTTATAGTCGCTTCGACACTGAAGCTTTCTTT
>-|-|TRBV6-1|TRBJ1-1
CASSRGGNTEAFF
TGTGCCAGCAGCCGGGGGGGGAACACTGAAGCTTTCTTT
>medium-sized|-|TRBV28|TRBJ1-6
CASSPILGYNSPLHF
TGTGCCAGCAGTCCGATCCTCGGGTACAATTCACCCCTCCACTTT
>-|-|TRBV24-1|TRBJ1-2
CATSDSCRPPYGYTF
TGTGCCACCAGTGACTCTTGCAGACCGCCCTATGGCTACACCTTC
>many|-|TRBV6-6|TRBJ2-1
CASSYGGFGYEQFF
TGTGCCAGCAGTTACGGGGGTTTCGGGTATGAGCAGTTCTTC
>-|TRBD1|TRBV6-1|TRBJ1-2
CASGDPRDRANYGYTF
TGTGCCAGCGGGGACCCCCGGGACAGGGCTAACTATGGCTACACCTTC
>many|-|TRBV25-1|TRBJ1-2
CASSEQGSGGYTF
TGTGCCAGCAGTGAACAGGGTTCTGGGGGCTACACCTTC
>many|-|TRBV7-2|TRBJ2-7
CASSLAIGQLSDF
TGTGCCAGCAGCTTAGCGATAGGACAGTTAAGCGACTTC
>-|-|TRBV20-1|TRBJ2-7
CSARGGRTTYEQYF
TGCAGTGCTAGAGGTGGAAGGACCACCTACGAGCAGTACTTC
>medium-sized|TRBD1|TRBV3-1|TRBJ1-4
CASSRRTGEEKLFF
TGTGCCAGCAGCCGACGGACAGGGGAAGAAAAACTGTTTTTT
>-|-|TRBV7-2|TRBJ2-7
CASSLAGSEQYF
TGTGCCAGCAGTTTGGCAGGGAGCGAGCAGTACTTC
>medium-sized|TRBD2|TRBV6-1|TRBJ2-5
CASSSPSGRGSQETQYF
TGTGCCAGCAGTTCCCCGTCGGGGCGGGGGTCTCAAGAGACCCAGTACTTC
>medium-sized|-|TRBV20-1|TRBJ2-7
CSAKAFDYEQYF
TGCAGTGCCAAGGCTTTTGACTACGAGCAGTACTTC
>-|-|TRBV30|TRBJ1-2
CAWQDGVYGYTF
TGTGCCTGGCAGGACGGAGTCTATGGCTACACCTTC
>many|-|TRBV6-1|TRBJ1-6
CASKGASYNSPLHF
TGTGCCAGCAAGGGAGCCTCCTATAATTCACCCCTCCACTTT
>medium-sized|-|TRBV10-3|TRBJ1-2
CAIMVGDSRGGYTF
TGTGCCATCATGGTCGGAGACAGCAGAGGTGGCTACACCTTC
>many|-|TRBV7-9|TRBJ1-2
CASSLAPGAPYGYTF
TGTGCCAGCAGCTTAGCTCCAGGGGCCCCCTATGGCTACACCTTC
>-|-|TRBV30|TRBJ2-7
CAWIPQGEEQYF
TGTGCCTGGATTCCACAGGGTGAAGAGCAGTACTTC
>few|TRBD1|TRBV25-1|TRBJ2-7
CASSVSGTGPYEQYF
TGTGCCAGCAGTGTCTCCGGGACAGGCCCCTACGAGCAGTACTTC
>-|-|TRBV11-2|TRBJ2-2
CASSLVPSVGELFF
TGTGCCAGCAGCTTAGTACCCTCCGTCGGGGAGCTGTTTTTT
>-|-|TRBV6-1|TRBJ2-7
CASSEWVDEHYF
TGTGCCAGCAGTGAATGGGTGGATGAGCATTACTTC
>many|-|TRBV20-1|TRBJ2-3
CSARLASRTDTQYF
TGCAGTGCTAGACTGGCCTCCCGCACAGATACGCAGTATTTT
>-|-|TRBV28|TRBJ2-2
CAIRWGRWTGELFF
TGTGCCATCAGGTGGGGCAGGTGGACCGGGGAGCTGTTTTTT
>few|-|TRBV27|TRBJ2-7
CASSLEASNYEQYF
TGTGCCAGCAGTTTAGAGGCTTCCAACTACGAGCAGTACTTC
>many|-|TRBV7-9|TRBJ2-7
CASSLAQRDEQYF
TGTGCCAGCAGCTTAGCGCAGCGCGACGAGCAGTACTTC
>-|TRBD1|TRBV2|TRBJ1-2
CASRCLGQPAGYGYTF
TGTGCCAGCAGGTGCTTGGGACAGCCCGCAGGATATGGCTACACCTTC
>few|-|TRBV6-5|TRBJ1-4
CASSYTASTTNEKLFF
TGTGCCAGCAGTTACACAGCCAGCACAACTAATGAAAAACTGTTTTTT
>medium-sized|-|TRBV9|TRBJ1-2
CASSVGGGANYGYTF
TGTGCCAGCAGCGTAGGCGGGGGAGCTAACTATGGCTACACCTTC
>many|TRBD2|TRBV9|TRBJ2-2
CASSGGGGLAENTGELFF
TGTGCCAGCAGCGGCGGAGGCGGACTAGCGGAGAACACCGGGGAGCTGTTTTTT
>many|TRBD1|TRBV24-1|TRBJ2-1
CATSEFGTEYNEQFF
TGTGCCACCAGTGAGTTCGGGACAGAATACAATGAGCAGTTCTTC
>medium-sized|TRBD2|TRBV2|TRBJ2-7
CASSDQRDATYEQYF
TGTGCCAGCAGTGACCAGCGGGACGCTACCTACGAGCAGTACTTC
>-|-|TRBV7-8|TRBJ1-5
CASSFQSNQPQHF
TGTGCCAGCAGCTTTCAGAGCAATCAGCCCCAGCATTTT
>many|TRBD2|TRBV11-2|TRBJ2-7
CASSPSGGRLTYEQYF
TGTGCCAGCAGCCCATCGGGGGGACGTCTTACATACGAGCAGTACTTC
>-|-|TRBV11-2|TRBJ2-7
CASSSNVGTSHYEQYF
TGTGCCAGCAGCTCTAACGTCGGGACTTCCCACTACGAGCAGTACTTC
>many|TRBD1|TRBV29-1|TRBJ2-1
CSARTGSSGEQFF
TGCAGCGCGCGGACAGGGTCGAGCGGTGAGCAGTTCTTC
>medium-sized|-|TRBV12-3/TRBV12-4|TRBJ2-7
CASSQGPPVYEQYF
TGTGCCAGCAGTCAGGGACCCCCGGTCTACGAGCAGTACTTC
>medium-sized|-|TRBV5-1|TRBJ2-3
CASSLVGHPTDTQYF
TGCGCCAGCAGCTTGGTAGGCCACCCCACAGATACGCAGTATTTT
>many|-|TRBV6-1|TRBJ2-7
CASRGATSYEQYF
TGTGCCAGCAGGGGTGCGACTTCCTACGAGCAGTACTTC
>-|TRBD1|TRBV30|TRBJ2-2
CAWSHRGRDTGELFF
TGTGCCTGGAGTCACAGGGGGCGGGACACCGGGGAGCTGTTTTTT
>medium-sized|TRBD1|TRBV6-1|TRBJ1-6
CASRGTGGSSPLHF
TGTGCCAGCAGGGGGACAGGGGGCAGTTCACCCCTCCACTTT
>medium-sized|TRBD2|TRBV7-3|TRBJ2-7
CASSQTTSGSLQYF
TGTGCCAGCAGCCAGACGACTAGCGGGAGTCTGCAGTACTTC
>-|-|TRBV20-1|TRBJ2-3
CSARAGVRDTQYF
TGCAGTGCTAGGGCCGGGGTCCGTGATACGCAGTATTTT